These T cell receptor beta chains were read from a single sample in a study of T cell changes during pregnancy in multiple sclerosis. Here immunoSEQ multiplex PCR was the method, and the copy in TCRdb shows in-frame clones only, minus some. The sample lists approximately 43,000 clones; about 93% were seen once. The sequences come from CD8+ T cells from peripheral blood mononuclear cells, collected after pregnancy. The receptors were sampled from a female donor with multiple sclerosis, enrolled in a pregnancy study. CDR3s include the opening cysteine and the closing phenylalanine or tryptophan. D genes are given only for firm matches. A clone size is listed for some rows: how often the clone was seen (once, few, many), or a class if it is expanded.

V gene	clone size	CDR3 length	J gene	D gene	CDR3 protein	CDR3 DNA
TRBV6-1	NA	15	TRBJ1-6	NA	CASSEGGGRQDLLHF	TGTGCCAGCAGTGAAGGGGGGGGCCGTCAAGATCTCCTCCACTTT
TRBV7-9	NA	14	TRBJ2-7	TRBD1	CASSFRDRGFEQYF	TGTGCCAGCAGCTTTCGGGACAGGGGCTTCGAGCAGTACTTC
TRBV2	once	17	TRBJ2-2	TRBD2	CAIFGTSGGLNTGELFF	TGTGCCATCTTCGGGACTAGCGGGGGGTTGAACACCGGGGAGCTGTTTTTT
TRBV12-5	NA	12	TRBJ2-2	NA	CASGPYTGELFF	TGTGCTAGTGGTCCTTACACCGGGGAGCTGTTTTTT
TRBV4-2	NA	17	TRBJ2-3	TRBD2	CASSQDWEGGGADTQYF	TGTGCCAGCAGCCAAGATTGGGAGGGAGGAGGAGCAGATACGCAGTATTTT
TRBV7-8	NA	13	TRBJ1-1	TRBD1	CASSLGTGLEAFF	TGTGCCAGCAGCCTCGGGACAGGACTTGAAGCTTTCTTT
TRBV7-9	NA	15	TRBJ2-1	TRBD2	CASSRGSGRAHEQFF	TGTGCCAGCAGCCGGGGGAGCGGGAGGGCCCATGAGCAGTTCTTC
TRBV7-6	NA	16	TRBJ2-2	NA	CASSLGAGQMSGELFF	TGTGCCAGCAGCTTAGGGGCTGGTCAGATGAGCGGGGAGCTGTTTTTT
TRBV27	NA	17	TRBJ2-6	NA	CASSLFGPGPGANVLTF	TGTGCCAGCAGTTTATTCGGCCCAGGGCCCGGGGCCAACGTCCTGACTTTC
TRBV15	NA	14	TRBJ1-5	NA	CATSRAGVNQPQHF	TGTGCCACCAGCAGAGCAGGGGTCAATCAGCCCCAGCATTTT
TRBV6-1	NA	15	TRBJ2-1	TRBD2	CASSEQGLAGAQQFF	TGTGCCAGCAGTGAGCAGGGACTAGCGGGAGCCCAGCAGTTCTTC
TRBV2	NA	14	TRBJ2-2	NA	CASTVTFNTGELFF	TGTGCCAGCACCGTAACATTCAACACCGGGGAGCTGTTTTTT
TRBV19	few	15	TRBJ1-5	NA	CASSISGHLRQPQHF	TGTGCCAGTAGTATATCGGGACATTTACGTCAGCCCCAGCATTTT
TRBV9	NA	15	TRBJ2-3	NA	CASSVFQGGTDTQYF	TGTGCCAGCAGCGTATTCCAGGGTGGTACAGATACGCAGTATTTT
TRBV6-5	NA	14	TRBJ2-7	TRBD1	CASAQQGEAVEQYF	TGTGCCAGCGCCCAACAGGGGGAAGCGGTCGAGCAGTACTTC
TRBV9	NA	14	TRBJ1-1	NA	CASSVAGGNTEAFF	TGTGCCAGCAGCGTAGCGGGGGGGAACACTGAAGCTTTCTTT
TRBV7-2	NA	14	TRBJ2-7	NA	CASSFMVATYEQYF	TGTGCCAGCAGCTTTATGGTGGCCACCTACGAGCAGTACTTC
TRBV28	NA	14	TRBJ2-7	NA	CASTPTPGAYEQYF	TGTGCCAGCACCCCTACCCCCGGGGCCTACGAGCAGTACTTC
TRBV7-6	few	14	TRBJ2-7	NA	CASSPRQGSYEQYF	TGTGCCAGCAGCCCCCGCCAGGGCTCCTACGAGCAGTACTTC
TRBV10-3	once	16	TRBJ2-3	TRBD1	CAISDRRTGAADTQYF	TGTGCCATCAGTGACCGACGGACAGGGGCCGCAGATACGCAGTATTTT
TRBV4-2	once	14	TRBJ2-5	TRBD1	CASSRRQGGETQYF	TGTGCCAGCAGCCGAAGACAGGGGGGGGAGACCCAGTACTTC
TRBV6-4	NA	18	TRBJ2-1	NA	CASSDVGYPNSINNEQFF	TGTGCCAGCAGTGATGTCGGTTACCCCAACTCTATTAACAATGAGCAGTTCTTC
TRBV5-4	NA	14	TRBJ2-1	NA	CASSFVAGNNEQFF	TGTGCCAGCAGCTTCGTGGCAGGTAACAATGAGCAGTTCTTC
TRBV4-2	NA	16	TRBJ2-7	TRBD2	CASSQERGGLGYEQYF	TGTGCCAGCAGCCAAGAGCGGGGGGGCTTGGGTTACGAGCAGTACTTC
TRBV6-1	NA	15	TRBJ2-1	NA	CASSTRDNSYNEQFF	TGTGCCAGCAGTACCCGGGACAACTCCTACAATGAGCAGTTCTTC
TRBV2	medium-sized	9	TRBJ1-1	NA	CASRQGQFF	TGTGCCAGCAGGCAGGGACAATTCTTT
TRBV7-9	NA	13	TRBJ2-3	NA	CASSLISADTQYF	TGTGCCAGCAGCTTAATTTCAGCAGATACGCAGTATTTT
TRBV11-2	NA	12	TRBJ2-2	NA	CASSLSAGELFF	TGTGCCAGCAGCTTATCTGCCGGGGAGCTGTTTTTT
TRBV27	NA	14	TRBJ1-2	NA	CASSYRAGTDGYTF	TGTGCCAGCAGTTATCGGGCGGGCACCGATGGCTACACCTTC
TRBV7-8	NA	17	TRBJ1-1	TRBD1	CASSLFGRGQGNTEAFF	TGTGCCAGCAGCTTGTTTGGAAGGGGGCAGGGGAACACTGAAGCTTTCTTT
TRBV9	NA	15	TRBJ1-6	NA	CASSVEGQPYSPLHF	TGTGCCAGCAGCGTAGAAGGACAGCCCTATTCACCCCTCCACTTT
TRBV6-1	NA	15	TRBJ2-7	TRBD1	CASSEQGAGRYEQYF	TGTGCCAGCAGTGAACAGGGGGCTGGCCGATACGAGCAGTACTTC
TRBV7-9	NA	16	TRBJ2-2	NA	CASSPELGGGTGELFF	TGTGCCAGCAGCCCCGAACTAGGGGGGGGCACCGGGGAGCTGTTTTTT
TRBV25-1	NA	14	TRBJ2-2	NA	CASSDGVTAGELFF	TGTGCCAGCAGTGACGGAGTGACCGCCGGGGAGCTGTTTTTT
TRBV2	NA	15	TRBJ1-2	NA	CASRISPSANYGYTF	TGTGCCAGCAGAATTAGTCCCTCCGCCAACTATGGCTACACCTTC
TRBV7-9	NA	13	TRBJ2-7	TRBD1	CASSRWDRYEQYF	TGTGCCAGCAGCCGTTGGGACAGATACGAGCAGTACTTC
TRBV27	NA	13	TRBJ2-3	NA	CASMDYGADTQYF	TGTGCCAGTATGGACTATGGGGCAGATACGCAGTATTTT
TRBV10-3	NA	16	TRBJ1-1	TRBD1	CAITTTGGSGVAEAFF	TGTGCCATCACTACGACAGGGGGCTCCGGAGTCGCTGAAGCTTTCTTT
TRBV6-5	once	14	TRBJ2-7	NA	CASSLTGMIYEQYF	TGTGCCAGCAGCCTAACAGGGATGATCTACGAGCAGTACTTC
TRBV2	NA	14	TRBJ1-1	TRBD1	CASSPGQTNTEAFF	TGTGCCAGCAGTCCGGGACAGACCAACACTGAAGCTTTCTTT
TRBV29-1	NA	13	TRBJ1-1	NA	CSVGGRRNTEAFF	TGCAGCGTTGGGGGCAGGAGGAACACTGAAGCTTTCTTT
TRBV5-4	NA	15	TRBJ2-7	TRBD1	CASSSGDRDLYEQYF	TGTGCCAGCAGTTCTGGGGACAGGGACCTGTACGAGCAGTACTTC
TRBV27	NA	14	TRBJ2-5	TRBD1	CASRPRTGQETQYF	TGTGCCAGCAGACCTCGGACAGGCCAAGAGACCCAGTACTTC
TRBV5-4	NA	15	TRBJ2-2	NA	CASSGRTFDTGELFF	TGTGCCAGCAGCGGAAGGACATTCGACACCGGGGAGCTGTTTTTT
TRBV27	NA	15	TRBJ1-1	NA	CASSPQGGVVTEAFF	TGTGCCAGCAGTCCCCAGGGTGGTGTCGTCACTGAAGCTTTCTTT
TRBV7-9	NA	17	TRBJ1-4	NA	CASSSSGDSAFNEKLFF	TGTGCCAGCAGCTCGTCAGGGGATTCGGCCTTTAACGAAAAACTGTTTTTT
TRBV27	NA	15	TRBJ1-5	NA	CASSSTGGFGQPQHF	TGTGCCAGCAGTTCAACGGGGGGTTTCGGTCAGCCCCAGCATTTT
TRBV27	NA	12	TRBJ2-4	NA	CASTGGENIQYF	TGTGCCAGCACCGGAGGGGAAAACATTCAGTACTTC
TRBV7-9	NA	15	TRBJ1-1	NA	CASSKPTGYNTEAFF	TGTGCCAGCAGCAAACCGACAGGTTACAACACTGAAGCTTTCTTT
TRBV19	NA	12	TRBJ2-7	NA	CASSDRTYEQYF	TGTGCCAGTTCTGACAGGACCTACGAGCAGTACTTC
TRBV6-5	NA	14	TRBJ2-7	TRBD2	CASSPTSGNYEQYF	TGTGCCAGCAGCCCGACTAGCGGGAACTACGAGCAGTACTTC